This is a list of T cell receptor beta chains from one sample in a study of identical twins. TCRdb redid the calling of the 5' RACE reads with MiXCR, one entry per CDR3 protein. This sample has 700,000 or so distinct CDR3 sequences, with 8.5% to 9% found just once. The same specimen was also included in a second study, on yellow fever vaccine responses in identical twins.

The sample consisted of PBMCs. The receptors were sampled from a young woman in good health. CDR3s include the opening cysteine and the closing phenylalanine or tryptophan. D genes are given only for firm matches. Clone size appears in some rows only: once, few, many, or a class for an expanded clone.

>.|.|TRBV29-1|TRBJ1-2
TGCAGCGTTGATATAGACTACACCTTC
CSVDIDYTF
>.|many|TRBV28|TRBJ1-1
TGTGCCAGCAGGGACTCCGGAGGGGCTTTGATTGAAGCTTTCTTT
CASRDSGGALIEAFF
>TRBD2|few|TRBV4-3|TRBJ2-3
TGCGCCAGCAGCCGTAGCGGGGGTAGCACAGATACGCAGTATTTT
CASSRSGGSTDTQYF
>.|few|TRBV20-1|TRBJ1-2
TGCAGTGCTAGAGATAAGGGGAGAGTTGGCTACACCTTC
CSARDKGRVGYTF
>.|.|TRBV19|TRBJ2-1
TGTGCCAGTAGTATTTACGCCGCGGAGGCTGCTGAGCAGTTCTTC
CASSIYAAEAAEQFF
>.|.|TRBV4-3|TRBJ2-5
TGCGCCAGCAGCCTCCGACACGGGGTAGAGGAGACCCAGTACTTC
CASSLRHGVEETQYF
>.|few|TRBV29-1|TRBJ2-7
TGCAGCGTTGAAAGGGACAGCGGGACCTACGAGCAGTACTTC
CSVERDSGTYEQYF
>.|.|TRBV20-1|TRBJ2-1
TGCAGTGCTAGAGACCGGGACAAATGGTACAATGAGCAGTTCTTC
CSARDRDKWYNEQFF
>.|few|TRBV29-1|TRBJ1-1
TGCAGCGTTGAATCGGAGGGGCCCGAAGCTTTCTTT
CSVESEGPEAFF
>TRBD1|.|TRBV6-5|TRBJ2-6
TGTGCCAGCAGTTACTCAGGGACAGGGGGACCCTCTGGGGCCAACGTCCTGACTTTC
CASSYSGTGGPSGANVLTF
>.|.|TRBV29-1|TRBJ2-7
TGCAGCGTTGAGGGACGGAAATCCAAGCAGTACTTC
CSVEGRKSKQYF